Below are 12 T cell receptor beta chains sequenced from a single sample in a study of vaccination effects on CD4 cells after COVID-19 (dated by TCRdb to 2021 to 2024). To prepare the library, the immunoSEQ multiplex PCR assay was applied. TCRdb stores this immuneACCESS table with in-frame sequences only. Part of the clones is absent; in the studies checked, under half of the shortfall reflects unresolved V genes, and no reason is known for the rest. The sample has about 72,000 clones on record, over 70% of them singletons. The ten most abundant clones make up approximately 1.2% of the sample. The antigens these receptors bind are not known. In the ViraFEST assay, PBMC were stimulated with viral peptide pools, and antigen-specific CD4+ T cell clonotypes were then identified by expansion using TCR sequencing. After less than 13 days of culture, CD4+ T cells were isolated with the EasySep CD4+ T cell isolation kit. Two doses of either the BNT162b2 or the mRNA-1273 mRNA SARS-CoV-2 vaccine were administered to participants.

Sequences were derived from CD4+ T cells from PBMCs cultured with HCoV-229E spike peptides, sampled after COVID-19 vaccination. The cell subset or site label for this specimen denotes: HCoV-229E spike overlapping peptide pool stimulation. The receptors derive from a human donor who received a COVID-19 vaccine.

CDR3 in amino acids: CATSDSRENYGYTF. The CDR3 bases are TGTGCCACCAGTGACTCTAGGGAGAACTATGGCTACACCTTC. The chain links TRBV24-1 to TRBJ1-2; unclear D gene. Germline CDR1 and CDR2: KGHDR and SFDVKD. This CDR3 contains 14 residues. V lost 4 bases and J lost 2, with 10 bases in between.

In this sample, this clone turned up a few times. The chain employs TRBV5-8 and TRBJ2-1, with 7 bases aligning to TRBD2. The CDR3 is 15 residues long. The junction had 6 bases not matched to a gene; V was cut back by 2 bases and J by 4 bases. Germline V gene data show CDR1 as SGHTS and CDR2 as YDEGEE. CDR3: CASSLGQGGYNEQFF. The CDR3 DNA follows: TGTGCCAGCAGCTTAGGTCAGGGAGGGTACAATGAGCAGTTCTTC.

The V call is TRBV27, the J call TRBJ1-1; D remains unclear. CDR1 is MNHEY and CDR2 is SMNVEV in the germline V gene (reference sequence). The V end lost 7 bases, the J end lost 0 bases, and 12 bases lay between the germline ends. CDR3 length: 14 residues. CDR3 sequence (DNA): TGTGCCAGCATGAAAAGGGCAATGAACACTGAAGCTTTCTTT. It codes for CASMKRAMNTEAFF.

V gene TRBV3-1 (or the pseudogene TRBV3-2) combines with J gene TRBJ2-3, with 8 bases identical to TRBD2. V was pared by 5 bases and J by 4 bases, with 14 bases of the junction left unmatched. Germline CDR1 and CDR2: LGHDT and YNNKEL (reference sequence). CDR3 length: 17 residues. The chain's CDR3 is CASSYANGLALPDTQYF. For the CDR3, the DNA is TGTGCCAGCAGCTACGCAAACGGACTAGCTCTCCCAGATACGCAGTATTTT.

The V and J genes are TRBV7-8 and TRBJ1-4; D possibly corresponds to TRBD1 (5 bases). Germline CDR1 is SGHVS and CDR2 is FQNEAQ. This CDR3 comprises 15 residues. V was trimmed by 3 bases and J by 5 bases, leaving 13 bases between them. The CDR3, as DNA: TGTGCCAGCAGCTTGGACCAGGGCCGAAATGAAAAACTGTTTTTT. Translating gives CASSLDQGRNEKLFF.

The chain combines TRBV10-3 with TRBJ2-3, with a tentative D call TRBD2 (5 bases). The CDR3 has 13 amino acids. V gave up 0 bases and J gave up 8 bases, with 9 bases separating them. The germline CDR1 and CDR2 sequences are ENHRY and SYGVKD. The CDR3 here is CAISESLRATQYF. Written as DNA, the CDR3 is TGTGCCATCAGTGAGTCGTTGAGGGCTACGCAGTATTTT.

The chain joins TRBV29-1 to TRBJ1-3; no firm D call. The germline V gene encodes CDR1 SQVTM and CDR2 ANQGSEA. This CDR3 is 15 amino acids long. The ends were cut back, 1 base at V and 2 bases at J, with 12 bases in the middle. The CDR3 DNA reads TGCAGCGTTGAAGTAGGGTACATTGCTGGAAACACCATATATTTT. Its protein product is CSVEVGYIAGNTIYF. The full variable domain, in which reference TRBV29-1 and TRBJ1-3 provide the parts outside the CDR3, is SAVISQKPSRDICQRGTSLTIQCQVDSQVTMMFWYRQQPGQSLTLIATANQGSEATYESGFVIDKFPISRPNLTFSTLTVSNMSPEDSSIYLCSVEVGYIAGNTIYFGEGSWLTVV.

The genes are TRBV6-2 or TRBV6-3 and TRBJ2-7; D is uncertain. The CDR3 totals 13 residues. The V gene's germline CDR1 is MNHEY and CDR2 SVGEGT. The V end lost 5 bases, the J end lost 3 bases, and 11 bases lay between the germline ends. The CDR3 DNA reads as TGTGCCAGCAGTGGGAACAGCTTCTACGAGCAGTACGTC. Amino acids: CASSGNSFYEQYV.

The chain is built from TRBV19 and TRBJ1-2; D gene uncertain. From germline, CDR1 is LNHDA and CDR2 SQIVND (reference sequence). V lost 5 bases, J lost 2 bases, and 9 bases lay in between. CDR3 size: 13 residues. CDR3 residues: CASSYAGNYGYTF. As DNA, the CDR3 is TGTGCCAGTAGTTATGCCGGCAACTATGGCTACACCTTC.

In its sample, this clone was seen a few times. The CDR3 DNA reads as TGCGCCAGCAGTGGCACAGCGGGGTTAAGCTCCTACAATGAGCAGTTCTTC. Translating it yields CASSGTAGLSSYNEQFF. The chain combines TRBV10-1 with TRBJ2-1; TRBD2 matches 7 bases. The CDR3 is 17 residues long. With V trimmed by 4 bases and J by 0 bases, 9 bases remained unmatched. Germline assignment: CDR1 WNHNN and CDR2 SYGVQD (reference sequence).

This rearrangement joins TRBV24-1 to TRBJ2-1; TRBD2 matches at 11 bases. Germline CDR1 and CDR2: KGHDR and SFDVKD. Trimming took 0 bases from V and 1 from J; bases not matched to a gene: 10. The CDR3 sequence is 20 residues long. The CDR3 is CATSDLPLAGGPSSYNEQFF. CDR3 DNA: TGTGCCACCAGTGATTTGCCTTTAGCGGGGGGGCCTAGTTCCTACAATGAGCAGTTCTTC.

The chain recombines TRBV3-1 (or the pseudogene TRBV3-2) with TRBJ1-2, with a possible D match to TRBD1 (5 bases). Trimming left V 5 bases short and J 6 bases short, with 16 bases between. The germline V gene has CDR1 LGHDT and CDR2 YNNKEL (reference sequence). This CDR3 has 14 amino acids. CDR3 amino acids: CASSDLIRDHGYTF. The CDR3 DNA sequence: TGTGCCAGCAGCGATCTAATACGGGACCATGGCTACACCTTC.